This T cell receptor (beta chain) was sequenced during a study of shared clonotypes between healthy human individuals. The study, taken as a whole, reports: The low donor count limited represented genetic and exposure-history diversity.

Comment on this clone: Its antigen is as yet unknown.

TCRdb keeps only in-frame clones here, not all; method: immunoSEQ multiplex PCR. The table records approximately 2.5 million clones, around 90% of them present only once. The sample taken for sequencing was naive CD4+ T cells sorted from blood. Stated subset: CD45RA+ positively selected. This sequence originates from a man younger than 35 in good health.

Written as DNA, the CDR3 is TGTGCCAGCAGCCGCGTTAGGGATGAGCAGTTCTTC. Its translation: CASSRVRDEQFF. The gene calls are TRBV6-5 and TRBJ2-1; D not resolved. Trimming took off 6 bases at V and 8 bases at J, with 11 bases between the two ends. The CDR3 sequence is 12 residues long. Germline values: CDR1 MNHEY, CDR2 SVGAGI.